A single sample gave rise to the 26 T cell receptor beta chains below, sequenced in a study of blood T cell repertoires in COVID-19. The method was immunoSEQ multiplex PCR; TCRdb's version includes in-frame clones alone and lacks a portion of them. The data show approximately 280,000 clones, roughly 90% seen once. Input material: peripheral blood. The receptors derive from a woman between 55 and 75 years old with acute or convalescent COVID-19.

V gene TRBV9 combines with J gene TRBJ2-2; TRBD1 is a possible D gene (6 bases). The CDR3 sequence is 16 residues long. Trimming took 0 bases from V and 2 from J, leaving 11 bases between them. Per the germline V gene, CDR1 is SGDLS and CDR2 is YYNGEE. The CDR3 sequence: CASSVVGAGNTGELFF. In nucleotides, the CDR3 is TGTGCCAGCAGCGTAGTGGGGGCAGGTAACACCGGGGAGCTGTTTTTT.

The DNA of the CDR3 is TGTGCCAGCACAATGGGAGGAAACTATGGCTACACCTTC. Protein: CASTMGGNYGYTF. This chain uses TRBV6-5 with TRBJ1-2; D remains unclear. The CDR3 contains 13 residues. From germline, CDR1 is MNHEY and CDR2 SVGAGI. Trimming removed 7 bases at V and 2 bases at J, with 11 bases between.

The chain employs TRBV3-1 (or the pseudogene TRBV3-2) and TRBJ2-7; TRBD1 aligns across 9 bases. After removal of 4 bases from V and 4 bases from J, the junction contained 8 bases not matched to a gene. The CDR3 contains 15 residues. Germline V gives CDR1 LGHDT, CDR2 YNNKEL (reference sequence). The CDR3 DNA reads as TGTGCCAGCAGCCTAGGAGGGACAGGGAGTTACGAGCAGTACTTC. This gives the protein CASSLGGTGSYEQYF.

This clone has only a few counts. The chain links TRBV30 to TRBJ1-2, with 9 nucleotides matching TRBD1. The CDR3 totals 14 residues. With V trimmed by 3 bases and J by 4 bases, 6 bases remained unmatched. Germline loops: CDR1 GTSNPN, CDR2 SVGIG (reference sequence). CDR3 protein: CAWRGQGEGYGYTF. In nucleotides, the CDR3 is TGTGCCTGGAGGGGACAGGGAGAGGGCTATGGCTACACCTTC.

The chain combines TRBV6-2 or TRBV6-3 with TRBJ1-1; 7 nucleotides agree with TRBD1. CDR1 MNHEY and CDR2 SVGEGT come from the germline V gene. This CDR3 comprises 12 residues. Losses at the gene ends were 4 bases for V and 9 bases for J; bases not matched to a gene: 5. The CDR3 DNA reads as TGTGCCAGCAGTTTGGGACAGAAGAAAGCTTTCTTT. Protein sequence: CASSLGQKKAFF.

The J gene is TRBJ2-5, the V gene TRBV19, with 9 bases lining up with TRBD1. CDR3 length: 14 amino acids. Trimming took 5 bases from V and 5 from J; bases not matched to a gene: 6. The V gene's germline CDR1 is LNHDA and CDR2 SQIVND (reference sequence). The chain's CDR3 is CASSPPDRGETQYF. In nucleotides, the CDR3 is TGTGCCAGTAGTCCCCCGGACAGGGGTGAGACCCAGTACTTC.

The chain joins TRBV30 to TRBJ1-1; D not resolved. Trimming pared 0 bases from V and 0 bases from J, leaving 5 bases between. The CDR3 is made up of 13 amino acids. Germline values: CDR1 GTSNPN, CDR2 SVGIG (reference sequence). The CDR3 reads CAWSVQVNTEAFF. For the CDR3, the DNA is TGTGCCTGGAGTGTACAAGTGAACACTGAAGCTTTCTTT.

The V and J genes are TRBV2 and TRBJ2-7; 9 bases are shared with TRBD1. The CDR3 extends over 12 amino acids. The V segment lost 11 bases and the J segment 4 bases; nucleotides outside the gene matches: 6. Germline CDR1 and CDR2: SNHLY and FYNNEI. Here the CDR3 DNA reads TGTGCCGGAAAACAGGGGGCTTACGAGCAGTACTTC. As protein: CAGKQGAYEQYF.

The rearrangement joins TRBV28 to TRBJ2-3, with 11 bases matching TRBD2. The germline gives CDR1 MDHEN, CDR2 SYDVKM. This CDR3 comprises 19 residues. V gave up 10 bases and J gave up 4 bases; unmatched junction bases: 22. CDR3 bases: TGTGCCACCTACAGCCTCCTCCTTTTAGCGGGGGGGCAGGCAGATACGCAGTATTTT. Protein: CATYSLLLLAGGQADTQYF.

V and J are TRBV24-1 and TRBJ2-3, with 7 bases fitting TRBD1. Germline V gives CDR1 KGHDR, CDR2 SFDVKD. J was trimmed by 10 bases and V by 4 bases; bases with no gene match: 4. The CDR3 runs to 12 residues. CDR3 sequence: CATSETGAAQYF. The DNA for the CDR3 is TGTGCCACCAGTGAAACAGGGGCTGCGCAGTATTTT.

This chain joins TRBV15 and TRBJ1-3; D might be TRBD1 (5 bases). The CDR3 runs 18 residues. V gave up 0 bases and J gave up 0 bases, with 15 bases separating them. The germline V gene encodes CDR1 LNHNV and CDR2 YYDKDF (reference sequence). CDR3: CATSRDIHRSLSGNTIYF. The CDR3 DNA sequence: TGTGCCACCAGCAGAGATATTCACAGGAGCCTCTCTGGAAACACCATATATTTT.

CDR3 sequence reads: CSASTSNEQFF. In DNA, the CDR3 is TGCAGTGCTTCTACTAGCAATGAGCAGTTCTTC. The chain is built from TRBV20-1 and TRBJ2-1; weak D call: TRBD2 (5 bases). The CDR3 has 11 residues. With 5 bases removed from V and 6 bases from J, the gap between germline ends came to 8 bases. CDR1 is DFQATT and CDR2 is SNEGSKA in the germline V gene (reference sequence).

The V and J genes are TRBV4-3 and TRBJ1-2; no clear D. Trimming removed 0 bases at V and 1 base at J, with 6 bases between. This CDR3 has 14 residues. Per the germline V gene, CDR1 is LGHNA and CDR2 is YSLEER. The CDR3 loop reads CASSQDSINYGYTF. In DNA, the CDR3 is TGCGCCAGCAGCCAAGACAGTATTAACTATGGCTACACCTTC.

This chain connects TRBV5-6 to TRBJ2-7, with 9 bases that match TRBD1. J lost 5 bases, V lost 9 bases, and 12 bases had no gene match. Germline V gives CDR1 SGHDT, CDR2 YYEEEE. The CDR3 runs 14 residues. The CDR3: CATRALDRGNEQYF. CDR3 sequence (DNA): TGTGCCACACGAGCCCTGGACAGGGGAAACGAGCAGTACTTC.

This chain links TRBV15 with TRBJ2-1; D gene uncertain. Trimming cost V 0 bases and J 3 bases, with 12 bases left between them. The CDR3 is 16 residues long. CDR1 is LNHNV and CDR2 is YYDKDF in the germline V gene (reference sequence). In DNA, the CDR3 is TGTGCCACCAGCAGAGATTTAGAACTAAGCTACAATGAGCAGTTCTTC. It translates to CATSRDLELSYNEQFF.

As regards this clone: One junction end does not reproduce the germline sequence, and a read error may be involved. The chain couples TRBV15 to TRBJ2-1; TRBD2 aligns across 8 bases. CDR3 length: 15 residues. Per germline, CDR1 LNHNV and CDR2 YYDKDF (reference sequence). In DNA, the CDR3 is TGTGCCACCAGCGGAGACGGGGGGGCCTACAATGAGCAGTTCTTC. As protein: CATSGDGGAYNEQFF.

The V call is TRBV28, the J call TRBJ1-4, with a weak D call TRBD1 (5 bases). Germline V gene data show CDR1 as MDHEN and CDR2 as SYDVKM. V was trimmed by 4 bases and J by 7 bases, leaving 19 bases between them. The CDR3 extends over 16 amino acids. The CDR3 coding sequence is TGTGCCAGCAGTTCCCCGGGGCGGGGGAGGGGTGAAAAACTGTTTTTT. Protein sequence: CASSSPGRGRGEKLFF.

The chain employs TRBV28 and TRBJ2-7, with TRBD1 identical over 10 bases. Germline assignment: CDR1 MDHEN and CDR2 SYDVKM. This CDR3 spans 14 amino acids. The J segment lost 4 bases and the V segment lost 6 bases, leaving 6 bases of the junction unmatched. The CDR3 nucleotides read TGTGCCAGCAGAAGACAGGGGGCGGGTTACGAGCAGTACTTC. This translates into CASRRQGAGYEQYF.

This chain uses TRBV6-5 with TRBJ2-2, with 7 bases that match TRBD2. Germline-derived CDR1 and CDR2 are MNHEY and SVGAGI. The CDR3 runs 14 residues. The V segment lost 4 bases and the J segment 8 bases; nucleotides outside the gene matches: 7. CDR3 region: CASSFSTSSGELFF. CDR3 DNA: TGTGCCAGCAGTTTTTCGACTAGCTCAGGGGAGCTGTTTTTT.

The V call is TRBV6-5, the J call TRBJ1-2; TRBD1 might be the D (5 bases). This CDR3 region has 14 residues. V shed 7 bases and J shed 4 bases, with 16 bases lying between them. In germline, CDR1 is MNHEY, CDR2 SVGAGI. DNA of the CDR3: TGTGCCAGCACCCGGTGGGGGGTCGGCTATGGCTACACCTTC. Translation: CASTRWGVGYGYTF.

The chain joins TRBV29-1 to TRBJ2-7, with D uncertain. The CDR3 is made up of 12 amino acids. V gave up 1 base and J gave up 0 bases, with 4 bases separating them. CDR1 is SQVTM and CDR2 is ANQGSEA in the germline V gene. This chain's CDR3 is CSVEGASYEQYF. DNA of the CDR3: TGCAGCGTTGAAGGGGCCTCCTACGAGCAGTACTTC.

This chain connects TRBV24-1 to TRBJ2-7, with 10 positions matching TRBD1. This CDR3 is built from 15 residues. V dropped 4 bases and J dropped 6; count of bases not matched to a gene: 8. CDR1 KGHDR and CDR2 SFDVKD come from the germline V gene. The CDR3 nucleotides read TGTGCCACCAGTGAATCCGGGACAGGGGTTCGCGAGCAGTACTTC. This encodes CATSESGTGVREQYF.

The gene calls are TRBV7-9 and TRBJ2-1, with D possibly TRBD2 on 7 matching bases. Germline V gene sequence: CDR1 SEHNR, CDR2 FQNEAQ (reference sequence). Trimming removed 6 bases at V and 5 bases at J, with 11 bases between. This CDR3 contains 13 residues. CDR3 sequence: CASRGGGNNEQFF. CDR3 DNA: TGTGCCAGCAGGGGAGGGGGGAACAATGAGCAGTTCTTC.

The chain employs TRBV7-9 and TRBJ2-4; a weak D match, TRBD2 (6 bases). The CDR3 spans 17 residues. In germline, CDR1 is SEHNR, CDR2 FQNEAQ (reference sequence). Trimming pared 5 bases from V and 1 base from J, leaving 18 bases between. The CDR3 sequence is CASSIRRDSSAKNIQYF. In nucleotides, the CDR3 is TGTGCCAGCAGCATAAGAAGGGACTCCTCCGCCAAAAACATTCAGTACTTC.

This sequence joins TRBV18 and TRBJ1-1, with TRBD1 identical over 8 bases. CDR1 KGHSH and CDR2 LQKENI come from the germline V gene. The V gene end was trimmed by 2 bases and the J gene end by 5 bases; junction bases not matched to a gene: 10. There are 16 residues in the CDR3. CDR3 region: CASSPGMTGVNTEAFF. The CDR3 DNA reads as TGTGCCAGCTCACCAGGGATGACAGGGGTTAATACTGAAGCTTTCTTT.

This chain joins TRBV3-1 (or the pseudogene TRBV3-2) and TRBJ2-1, with TRBD2 identical over 10 bases. Trimming took 2 bases from V and 7 from J; bases not matched to a gene: 17. CDR3 length: 19 amino acids. CDR1 LGHDT and CDR2 YNNKEL come from the germline V gene (reference sequence). The CDR3 DNA reads TGTGCCAGCAGCCAAAATCCCCGCAAGCGGGGGGGCCTTGGAAATGAGCAGTTCTTC. This sequence encodes CASSQNPRKRGGLGNEQFF.